These T cell receptor beta chains were read from a single sample in a study of cytomegalovirus exposure and HLA in healthy donors. Profiling relied on immunoSEQ multiplex PCR, and the TCRdb table lists in-frame clones only, not all of them. The data show roughly 220,000 clones, almost 70% seen once. What was sequenced was PBMCs. These receptors were taken from a man aged 40-55 years in good health and CMV-seropositive. Both conserved end residues are part of each CDR3. D genes are given only for firm matches. Clone size is stated in some rows and not others, as once, few, many or a class when expanded.

clone size,D gene,V gene,J gene,CDR3 DNA,CDR3 protein
NA,NA,TRBV4-3,TRBJ1-2,TGCGCCAGCAGCCAAGATTCAATCGGCTACACCTTC,CASSQDSIGYTF
NA,TRBD1,TRBV5-4,TRBJ2-1,TGTGCCAGCAGCTCCAGGGGGAATTCCTACAATGAGCAGTTCTTC,CASSSRGNSYNEQFF
NA,NA,TRBV21-1,TRBJ1-1,TGTGCCAGCAGCAAAGAGCGGAACAGGAACACTGAAGCTTTCTTT,CASSKERNRNTEAFF
once,TRBD1,TRBV5-1,TRBJ1-5,TGCGCCAGCAAGCGGGGGACAGGGGTCAATCAGCCCCAGCATTTT,CASKRGTGVNQPQHF
few,NA,TRBV19,TRBJ1-1,TGTGCCAGTAGTATTAGACAAAACACTGAAGCTTTCTTT,CASSIRQNTEAFF
NA,TRBD2,TRBV5-8,TRBJ2-7,TGTGCCAGCAGCCGTGGGGGGGTGTACGAGCAGTACTTC,CASSRGGVYEQYF
NA,NA,TRBV27,TRBJ2-1,TGTGCCAGCAGTTGGGGGGATTCCTACAATGAGCAGTTCTTC,CASSWGDSYNEQFF
NA,NA,TRBV13,TRBJ2-7,TGTGCCAGCAGCTTAAGGGGTATCCTCGACGAGCAGTACTTC,CASSLRGILDEQYF
NA,TRBD1,TRBV7-2,TRBJ1-2,TGTGCCAGCAGCTCATACGGGACAGTCGACTATGGCTACACCTTC,CASSSYGTVDYGYTF
NA,NA,TRBV10-3,TRBJ2-7,TGTGCCACCGGAAGGGGAGAGCAGTACTTC,CATGRGEQYF
NA,TRBD2,TRBV7-2,TRBJ2-3,TGTGCCAGCAGCCTGGGAGCGGGAGGCACAGATACGCAGTATTTT,CASSLGAGGTDTQYF